This passage covers 28 T cell receptor beta chains from one sample sequenced in a study of response to subunit inactivated influenza vaccine. Using its own MiXCR run on the RT-PCR reads, TCRdb lists one record per CDR3 protein. Among about 620,000 distinct CDR3 sequences, roughly 12% were seen once, and the ten largest hold approximately 11%. The same sample was also studied in work on T cells expressing NK-cell markers. That report adds: Scientists made TCR beta cDNA using 5'RACE template switching with UMIs.

The sequencing used PBMCs from blood, collected on the day of vaccination. The receptors were gathered from a man aged 50 to 59 who received an inactivated influenza vaccine.

This clonotype has only a few counts. Written as DNA, the CDR3 is TGTGCCAGCAGCCCAGGGGGCTTTGAGACCCAGTACTTC. Translation: CASSPGGFETQYF. This rearrangement joins TRBV12-3 or TRBV12-4 to TRBJ2-5; TRBD1 aligns across 8 bases. This CDR3 comprises 13 residues. The V segment lost 6 bases and the J segment 5 bases; nucleotides outside the gene matches: 5.

The chain has TRBV7-8 and TRBJ1-3; D is perhaps TRBD1 (6 bases). V was pared by 5 bases and J by 2 bases, with 16 bases between. Germline V lookup: CDR1 SGHVS, CDR2 FQNEAQ. The CDR3 runs 16 residues. The CDR3 bases are TGTGCCAGCAGCCAATCGGGGGCAAGGCCTGGAAACACCATATATTTT. Translating it yields CASSQSGARPGNTIYF.

This clonotype was observed a few times. The V call is TRBV29-1, the J call TRBJ2-7; the match to TRBD2 covers 12 bases. The germline V gene encodes CDR1 SQVTM and CDR2 ANQGSEA. CDR3 length equals 13 residues. V lost 4 bases, J lost 11 bases, and 9 bases stayed unmatched. The CDR3 loop reads CSVGGLAGRAEYF. CDR3 nucleotide sequence: TGCAGCGTTGGAGGACTAGCGGGAAGGGCGGAGTACTTC.

The chain joins TRBV4-1 to TRBJ2-7, with D uncertain. This CDR3 spans 13 amino acids. Germline CDR1 reads MGHRA; CDR2 reads YSYEKL. Trimming cost V 2 bases and J 0 bases, with 5 bases left between them. CDR3 protein: CASSQTASYEQYF. CDR3 DNA sequence: TGCGCCAGCAGCCAAACCGCCTCCTACGAGCAGTACTTC.

This clonotype occurred a few times. The V and J genes are TRBV12-3 or TRBV12-4 and TRBJ2-7; a weak D match, TRBD2 (5 bases). V lost 5 bases and J 5 bases, leaving 19 bases between the germline ends. The CDR3 is made up of 15 amino acids. As DNA, the CDR3 is TGTGCCAGCAGTCTCTTTCCGGCCATGGAGGACGAGCAGTACTTC. The encoded protein is CASSLFPAMEDEQYF.

This clonotype was picked up a small number of times. The rearrangement links TRBV27 to TRBJ1-6; a possible D gene is TRBD1 (5 bases). Germline V CDR1 and CDR2: MNHEY, SMNVEV (reference sequence). V gave up 3 bases and J gave up 6 bases, with 15 bases separating them. This CDR3 is 16 amino acids long. CDR3 DNA: TGTGCCAGCAGTTTCTTACAGGCCGTAGGTAATTCACCCCTCCACTTT. It specifies CASSFLQAVGNSPLHF.

This sequence joins TRBV29-1 and TRBJ1-1; D is unresolved. CDR1 SQVTM and CDR2 ANQGSEA come from the germline V gene. There are 10 residues in the CDR3. V was shortened by 3 bases and J by 8 bases, with 7 bases between the two germline ends. CDR3 sequence (DNA): TGCAGCGTTGAGACGACAGAAGCTTTCTTT. Translated: CSVETTEAFF.

The chain has TRBV30 and TRBJ2-6, with 11 bases lining up with TRBD1. In germline, CDR1 is GTSNPN, CDR2 SVGIG (reference sequence). There are 16 residues in the CDR3. Germline trimming cut 5 bases from V and 2 bases from J; bases unmatched to any gene: 5. Here the CDR3 DNA reads TGTGCCTGGGGACAGGGGGCGCCCCCTGGGGCCAACGTCCTGACTTTC. Its protein is CAWGQGAPPGANVLTF.

This clonotype has just a few counts. The DNA for the CDR3 is TGTGCCAGCAGTTTACTTGTGGGAGCGGGGGGAGGTAATGAGCAGTTCTTC. It specifies CASSLLVGAGGGNEQFF. The chain combines TRBV27 with TRBJ2-1, with TRBD2 identical over 9 bases. This CDR3 is built from 17 residues. Per germline, CDR1 MNHEY and CDR2 SMNVEV (reference sequence). Trimming cost V 2 bases and J 7 bases; bases outside gene matches: 12.

This clonotype has at least ten counts. The rearrangement uses TRBV7-9 and TRBJ1-1, with TRBD1 identical over 9 bases. The length of the CDR3 is 12 residues. CDR1 is SEHNR and CDR2 is FQNEAQ in the germline V gene (reference sequence). V lost 10 bases to trimming and J lost 7 bases; unmatched junction nucleotides: 7. The CDR3 spells CATRGQGFEAFF. The DNA of the CDR3 is TGTGCCACAAGGGGACAGGGTTTTGAAGCTTTCTTT.

This clonotype was seen only a few times. This sequence joins TRBV4-1 and TRBJ2-2; D unclear. Germline V gene lookup returns CDR1 MGHRA and CDR2 YSYEKL. The CDR3 contains 18 residues. V was clipped by 2 bases and J by 0 bases, with 16 bases between them. CDR3 region: CASSQYVSAVTNTGELFF. The CDR3 DNA follows: TGCGCCAGCAGCCAATATGTGTCCGCAGTCACGAACACCGGGGAGCTGTTTTTT.

In its sample, this clonotype was seen a few times. This chain connects TRBV7-3 to TRBJ2-1, with 8 bases aligning to TRBD2. This CDR3 contains 15 residues. The ends lost 1 base at V and 7 bases at J; junction bases unmatched: 6. The V gene's germline CDR1 is SGHTA and CDR2 FQGTGA. CDR3 in amino acids: CASSLIQRERNEQFF. In nucleotides, the CDR3 is TGTGCCAGCAGCTTAATCCAGCGGGAGAGGAATGAGCAGTTCTTC.

The rearrangement joins TRBV7-9 to TRBJ2-5; possibly TRBD1 for D (6 bases). Trimming shortened V by 5 bases and J by 1 base, and 14 bases separated the two germline ends. The CDR3 is made up of 15 amino acids. CDR1 is SEHNR, CDR2 FQNEAQ, per germline (reference sequence). Here the CDR3 reads CASSRNRDIQETQYF. The DNA for the CDR3 is TGTGCCAGCAGCCGAAACAGGGATATCCAAGAGACCCAGTACTTC.

The chain couples TRBV28 to TRBJ1-1; D may be TRBD1 (5 bases). V lost 3 bases and J 6 bases, leaving 14 bases between the germline ends. This CDR3 comprises 14 residues. The germline V gene encodes CDR1 MDHEN and CDR2 SYDVKM. CDR3 bases: TGTGCCAGCAGTTTCCAGGGTTTGGGACCTGAAGCTTTCTTT. Its translation is CASSFQGLGPEAFF.

The J gene is TRBJ2-2, the V gene TRBV6-2 or TRBV6-3; no firm D call. The V end lost 6 bases, the J end lost 2 bases, and 16 bases lay between the germline ends. The V gene's germline CDR1 is MNHEY and CDR2 SVGEGT. CDR3 length: 16 residues. CDR3: CASSASLRRNTGELFF. The CDR3 coding sequence is TGTGCCAGCAGCGCCAGCTTGAGAAGAAACACCGGGGAGCTGTTTTTT.

This clonotype was counted at least ten times. The chain combines TRBV5-1 with TRBJ2-5, with D perhaps TRBD1 or TRBD2 (5 bases each). The CDR3 consists of 13 residues. Trimming removed 4 bases at V and 3 bases at J, with 10 bases between. The germline CDR1 and CDR2 sequences are SGHRS and YFSETQ. In DNA, the CDR3 is TGCGCCAGCAGCGCCGGGACGAAAGAGACCCAGTACTTC. Its translation: CASSAGTKETQYF.

This sequence joins TRBV3-1 and TRBJ2-5, with TRBD1 matching 9 bases. This CDR3 comprises 17 residues. Germline lookup yields CDR1 LGHDT and CDR2 YNNKEL (reference sequence). J was trimmed by 2 bases and V by 1 base; bases with no gene match: 8. The CDR3 coding sequence is TGTGCCAGCAGCCAAGGGATCGTTGGGACAGGGCAAGAGACCCAGTACTTC. This translates into CASSQGIVGTGQETQYF.

This clonotype was picked up a small number of times. This rearrangement joins TRBV5-1 to TRBJ2-5; no definite D call. V shed 4 bases and J shed 5 bases, with 15 bases lying between them. This CDR3 contains 14 residues. CDR1 and CDR2 (germline): SGHRS, YFSETQ. The DNA for the CDR3 is TGCGCCAGCAGCCATGACACCCCCAGGGAGACCCAGTACTTC. Translating gives CASSHDTPRETQYF. Drawing the rest from reference TRBV5-1 and TRBJ2-5, the complete variable domain is KAGVTQTPRYLIKTRGQQVTLSCSPISGHRSVSWYQQTPGQGLQFLFEYFSETQRNKGNFPGRFSGRQFSNSRSEMNVSTLELGDSALYLCASSHDTPRETQYFGPGTRLLVL.

The V gene is TRBV10-3, the J gene TRBJ2-3, with 8 bases aligning to TRBD1. The V gene end was trimmed by 4 bases and the J gene end by 0 bases; junction bases not matched to a gene: 12. The CDR3 extends over 18 amino acids. Germline values: CDR1 ENHRY, CDR2 SYGVKD. Here the CDR3 reads CAISGRQGAPSSTDTQYF. The CDR3 DNA follows: TGTGCCATCAGTGGTAGGCAGGGGGCCCCTTCGAGCACAGATACGCAGTATTTT.

Written as DNA, the CDR3 is TGTGCCAGCTCACGGGGGAAGGGGACAGCGAACACCGGGGAGCTGTTTTTT. Translating gives CASSRGKGTANTGELFF. The chain is built from TRBV18 and TRBJ2-2, with 7 bases identical to TRBD1. V lost 4 bases to trimming and J lost 0 bases; unmatched junction nucleotides: 8. In germline, CDR1 is KGHSH, CDR2 LQKENI. The CDR3 spans 17 residues. Full variable domain (missing parts from reference TRBV18 and TRBJ2-2): NAGVMQNPRHLVRRRGQEARLRCSPMKGHSHVYWYRQLPEEGLKFMVYLQKENIIDESGMPKERFSAEFPKEGPSILRIQQVVRGDSAAYFCASSRGKGTANTGELFFGEGSRLTVL.

In its sample, this clonotype was seen a few times. The chain has TRBV20-1 and TRBJ2-2, with 10 bases that match TRBD1. The CDR3 extends over 15 amino acids. The germline CDR1 and CDR2 sequences are DFQATT and SNEGSKA (reference sequence). V gave up 1 base and J gave up 6 bases; unmatched junction bases: 5. The CDR3 sequence: CSARAGTGDAGELFF. CDR3 nucleotides: TGCAGTGCTAGAGCGGGGACAGGGGATGCCGGGGAGCTGTTTTTT.

In its sample, this clonotype was seen many times. V gene TRBV5-6 combines with J gene TRBJ2-7; 9 nucleotides align to TRBD1. J was trimmed by 3 bases and V by 4 bases; bases with no gene match: 5. The CDR3 extends over 14 amino acids. Germline CDR1 is SGHDT and CDR2 is YYEEEE. Here the CDR3 reads CASSPWDRDYEQYF. Written as DNA, the CDR3 is TGTGCCAGCAGCCCGTGGGACAGGGACTACGAGCAGTACTTC.

This clonotype was counted a few times. V usage is TRBV7-9 and J usage is TRBJ2-2, with D possibly TRBD1 on 5 matching bases. The CDR3 consists of 15 residues. V lost 5 bases, J lost 5 bases, and 15 bases lay in between. From germline, CDR1 is SEHNR and CDR2 FQNEAQ (reference sequence). The CDR3 coding sequence is TGTGCCAGCAGCATCAGGGCCTCGGGTACCGGGGAGCTGTTTTTT. Translation: CASSIRASGTGELFF.

The DNA of the CDR3 is TGTGCCAGCAGCCAAGAAATCCCGGGATACAATGAGCAGTTCTTC. Translating it yields CASSQEIPGYNEQFF. The chain employs TRBV14 and TRBJ2-1; a possible D gene is TRBD2 (5 bases). CDR3 length: 15 residues. V was cut by 0 bases and J by 4 bases, with 10 bases left in between. Germline loops: CDR1 SGHDN, CDR2 FVKESK.

This clonotype was observed at least ten times. The chain uses TRBV7-9 and TRBJ2-1; the D is unclear. Trimming took 1 base from V and 10 from J, leaving 8 bases between them. Germline loops: CDR1 SEHNR, CDR2 FQNEAQ (reference sequence). The CDR3 extends over 12 amino acids. CDR3 in DNA: TGTGCCAGCAGCTTAGGGGGTGGGGAGCAGTTCTTC. Translating gives CASSLGGGEQFF.

Ten or more counts support this clonotype. CDR3: CASSVQDNREQFF. CDR3 coding DNA: TGTGCCAGCAGCGTACAGGACAATCGTGAGCAGTTCTTC. The chain is built from TRBV9 and TRBJ2-1, with a tentative D call TRBD1 (5 bases). The CDR3 runs to 13 residues. V was clipped by 1 base and J by 9 bases, with 11 bases between them. Per germline, CDR1 SGDLS and CDR2 YYNGEE.

In this sample, this clonotype turned up a few times. This sequence joins TRBV20-1 and TRBJ2-1, with TRBD1 matching 9 bases. The V segment lost 6 bases and the J segment 7 bases; nucleotides outside the gene matches: 13. The CDR3 consists of 15 residues. In germline, CDR1 is DFQATT, CDR2 SNEGSKA (reference sequence). This CDR3 is CSAILRDRVGNEQFF. The CDR3 nucleotides read TGCAGTGCCATTCTCCGGGACAGGGTAGGGAATGAGCAGTTCTTC.

This chain joins TRBV4-2 and TRBJ1-3; D not resolved. The CDR3 loop spans 16 amino acids. Trimming removed 0 bases from V and 0 bases from J, with 9 bases in between. Germline V gene sequence: CDR1 LGHNA, CDR2 YNFKEQ. The CDR3 here is CASSQDGTSSGNTIYF. The CDR3 bases are TGTGCCAGCAGCCAAGATGGCACATCCTCTGGAAACACCATATATTTT.